This TCR beta chain appears in the sequencing data of a study of cytomegalovirus exposure and HLA in healthy donors. Broader study findings: CMV serostatus stood as the only immune exposure information on hand. Indistinguishability led to the exclusion of some V segments, TRBV6-2 and TRBV6-3 included. A missense variant in DCLRE1C was later tied to TCR beta V- and J-gene trimming.

Donors were nominally healthy when sampled, though unrecorded immune exposures were likely. PCR used 60 Vbeta primers and 13 Jbeta primers. Assay used: immunoSEQ multiplex PCR; TCRdb lists only in-frame clones, some missing. The sample holds 150,000 to 200,000 clones, about 80% seen once. After removal of 2 bases from V and 0 bases from J, the junction contained 3 bases not matched to a gene. This CDR3 comprises 18 residues. Germline-derived CDR1 and CDR2 are KGHSH and LQKENI. Of note for this clone: Its specificity is not known.

The specimen was PBMCs. V usage is TRBV18 and J usage is TRBJ2-6, with 11 bases matching TRBD1. This receptor was obtained from a woman aged 45-65 years in good health and CMV-seronegative. In DNA, the CDR3 is TGTGCCAGCTCACCAAGGACAGGGGGCAACTCTGGGGCCAACGTCCTGACTTTC. This codes for CASSPRTGGNSGANVLTF.